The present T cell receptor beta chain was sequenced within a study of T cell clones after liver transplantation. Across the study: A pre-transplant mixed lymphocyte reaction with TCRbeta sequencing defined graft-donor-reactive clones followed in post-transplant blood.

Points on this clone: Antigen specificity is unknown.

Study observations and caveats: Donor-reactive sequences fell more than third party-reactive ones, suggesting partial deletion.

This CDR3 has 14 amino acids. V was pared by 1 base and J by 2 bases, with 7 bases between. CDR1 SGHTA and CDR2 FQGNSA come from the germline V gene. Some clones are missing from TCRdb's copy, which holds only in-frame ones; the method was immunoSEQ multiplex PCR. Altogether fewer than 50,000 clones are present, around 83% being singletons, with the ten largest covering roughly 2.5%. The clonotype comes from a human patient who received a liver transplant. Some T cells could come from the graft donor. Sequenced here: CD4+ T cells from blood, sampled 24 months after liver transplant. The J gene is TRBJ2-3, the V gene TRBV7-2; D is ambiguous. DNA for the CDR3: TGTGCCAGCAGCTTAGAGGTACCCACAGATACGCAGTATTTT. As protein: CASSLEVPTDTQYF.